The 14 T cell receptor beta chains given below trace back to one sample, sequenced in a study. TCRdb reprocessed the 5' RACE reads with MiXCR, giving one entry per CDR3 protein. The table shows approximately 6,500 distinct CDR3 sequences, with around 40% occurring only once. Sequences were obtained from memory CD4+ T cells sorted from blood. Noted subset: memory CD4+ T cells, CD4+CD45RO+CD25-. These TCRs come from a female donor with breast cancer.

V is TRBV10-1 and J is TRBJ2-2; TRBD2 aligns across 14 bases. The V segment lost 5 bases and the J segment 4 bases; nucleotides outside the gene matches: 9. Germline V CDR1 and CDR2: WNHNN, SYGVQD (reference sequence). This CDR3 is 18 amino acids long. CDR3: CASSKTSGRGSFTGELFF. CDR3 coding DNA: TGCGCCAGCAGTAAGACTAGCGGGAGGGGTAGTTTCACCGGGGAGCTGTTTTTT.

On this clonotype: In this CDR3 the conserved last residue, phenylalanine or tryptophan, is missing, so a read error is likely. V and J are TRBV4-1 and TRBJ2-5, with D perhaps given as TRBD1 or TRBD2 (5 bases each). Per germline, CDR1 MGHRA and CDR2 YSYEKL. Trimming shortened V by 1 base and J by 5 bases, and 11 bases separated the two germline ends. The CDR3 sequence is 14 residues long. The CDR3 loop reads CASSQAGWGETQYS. For the CDR3, the DNA is TGCGCCAGCAGCCAAGCGGGATGGGGGGAGACCCAGTACTCC.

CDR3 sequence: CASSVSDRINEKLFF. The CDR3 DNA reads TGTGCCAGCAGCGTATCAGACAGGATTAATGAAAAACTGTTTTTT. The chain couples TRBV5-4 to TRBJ1-4; D might be TRBD1 (6 bases). Germline values: CDR1 SGHNT, CDR2 YYREEE (reference sequence). The CDR3 covers 15 residues. With 4 bases removed from V and 4 bases from J, the gap between germline ends came to 14 bases.

CDR3 bases: TGTGCCTCCCGACGTCGAAATAGCGGTCGCACAGATACGCAGTATTTT. Its protein product is CASRRRNSGRTDTQYF. The V gene is TRBV7-9, the J gene TRBJ2-3; D may be TRBD2 (6 bases). This CDR3 has 16 residues. Germline CDR1 is SEHNR and CDR2 is FQNEAQ (reference sequence). V lost 11 bases and J lost 1, with 22 bases in between.

This chain joins TRBV20-1 and TRBJ1-2; D gene unclear. CDR1 is DFQATT, CDR2 SNEGSKA, per germline (reference sequence). The CDR3 length is 13 residues. The ends were cut back, 1 base at V and 7 bases at J, with 13 bases in the middle. CDR3 sequence (DNA): TGCAGTGCTAGAGTCCAAGTTAGAGGTGGCTACACCTTC. It codes for CSARVQVRGGYTF.

The chain links TRBV7-8 to TRBJ2-7; 8 positions agree with TRBD2. The ends lost 4 bases at V and 5 bases at J; junction bases unmatched: 16. CDR1 is SGHVS and CDR2 is FQNEAQ in the germline V gene. This CDR3 comprises 17 residues. The CDR3 nucleotides read TGTGCCAGCAGCTACTCGGGGGGGCCTCGGAGTGTAAACGAGCAGTACTTC. Translation gives CASSYSGGPRSVNEQYF.

This clonotype has just one count. Here the CDR3 reads CSVSDGYNEQFF. CDR3 in DNA: TGCAGCGTTTCAGACGGCTACAATGAGCAGTTCTTC. This chain connects TRBV29-1 to TRBJ2-1; D is unclear. Trimming took 5 bases from V and 3 from J, leaving 8 bases between them. The CDR3 sequence is 12 residues long. Germline values: CDR1 SQVTM, CDR2 ANQGSEA.

This chain uses TRBV15 with TRBJ1-5; no definite D call. V was trimmed by 3 bases and J by 4 bases, leaving 13 bases between them. This CDR3 contains 15 residues. The germline V gene encodes CDR1 LNHNV and CDR2 YYDKDF (reference sequence). CDR3 sequence: CATSRDGRENQPQHF. CDR3 coding DNA: TGTGCCACCAGCAGGGACGGACGGGAAAATCAGCCCCAGCATTTT.

The V and J genes are TRBV5-5 and TRBJ2-5; 7 bases agree with TRBD2. The CDR3 is 15 amino acids. Per germline, CDR1 SGHKS and CDR2 YYEKEE (reference sequence). After removal of 4 bases from V and 5 bases from J, the junction contained 11 bases not matched to a gene. CDR3 amino acids: CASSPRAGEAETQYF. The CDR3 region has the DNA TGTGCCAGCAGCCCCCGGGCGGGAGAGGCGGAGACCCAGTACTTC.

The V call is TRBV20-1, the J call TRBJ2-1, with unresolved D. Trimming took off 2 bases at V and 0 bases at J, with 8 bases between the two ends. Germline V gene lookup returns CDR1 DFQATT and CDR2 SNEGSKA (reference sequence). This CDR3 region has 14 residues. The CDR3 is CSARLFSSYNEQFF. The CDR3 nucleotides read TGCAGTGCTAGATTATTTAGCTCCTACAATGAGCAGTTCTTC.

The V and J genes are TRBV12-3 or TRBV12-4 and TRBJ2-4; no firm D call. There are 15 residues in the CDR3. V lost 2 bases and J lost 0, with 8 bases in between. Here the CDR3 DNA reads TGTGCCAGCAGTTTAAACGGGTTAGCCAAAAACATTCAGTACTTC. Its translation: CASSLNGLAKNIQYF.

The chain links TRBV12-3 or TRBV12-4 to TRBJ2-5; tentative D call: TRBD2 (7 bases). This CDR3 region has 15 residues. V was pared by 5 bases and J by 2 bases, with 15 bases between. CDR3 in DNA: TGTGCCAGCAGTAGGGGGGGGAAGGCGCAAGAGACCCAGTACTTC. Translating it yields CASSRGGKAQETQYF.

The rearrangement links TRBV12-3 or TRBV12-4 to TRBJ1-1; D gene uncertain. Trimming took 8 bases from V and 1 from J, leaving 8 bases between them. The CDR3 runs to 12 residues. The CDR3 coding sequence is TGTGCCAGCGGGCGGGCGAACACTGAAGCTTTCTTT. Translating gives CASGRANTEAFF.

This clonotype was detected a few times. The chain recombines TRBV28 with TRBJ1-2; no definite D call. The CDR3 runs to 14 residues. Germline V gene sequence: CDR1 MDHEN, CDR2 SYDVKM. Trimming took off 5 bases at V and 4 bases at J, with 14 bases between the two ends. The CDR3 loop is CASSPTPRAYGYTF. The CDR3 DNA reads as TGTGCCAGCAGTCCGACACCTAGGGCCTATGGCTACACCTTC.